This T cell receptor (beta chain) was captured by sequencing in a study of T cell responses to AZD1222 COVID-19 vaccine. Study-level findings and limits: Spike-wide coverage was observed for vaccine-associated CD4 TCRs, with dominant responses at 160-218 and 743-854.

The CDR3 has 13 amino acids. The V gene lost 3 bases and the J gene lost 6 bases, with 9 bases spanning the gap. The germline V gene encodes CDR1 MDHEN and CDR2 SYDVKM. TCRdb keeps only in-frame clones here, not all; method: immunoSEQ multiplex PCR. The sample has 150,000 to 200,000 clones; 85% to 90% are singletons. Concerning this clone: The antigen remains undetermined.

The material was peripheral blood, obtained on day 0 of AZD1222 vaccination. The sequence derives from an adult in good health. V usage is TRBV28 and J usage is TRBJ2-1; D ambiguous. The CDR3 loop reads CASSLFEANEQFF. Here the CDR3 DNA reads TGTGCCAGCAGTTTGTTTGAGGCCAATGAGCAGTTCTTC.